These 21 T cell receptor beta chains were sequenced from one sample in a study of T cell changes during pregnancy in multiple sclerosis. Clones were read by immunoSEQ multiplex PCR, and TCRdb kept only the in-frame ones, dropping some. The sample lists about 71,000 clones, around 94% occurring once. The material sequenced was peripheral blood, taken in the third trimester of pregnancy. These receptors were obtained from a female donor with multiple sclerosis, enrolled in a pregnancy study.

The V call is TRBV27, the J call TRBJ2-1, with TRBD1 identical over 7 bases. CDR1 MNHEY and CDR2 SMNVEV come from the germline V gene (reference sequence). After removal of 4 bases from V and 12 bases from J, the junction contained 3 bases not matched to a gene. The CDR3 loop spans 11 amino acids. CDR3 in amino acids: CASSSGQAQFF. CDR3 nucleotides: TGTGCCAGCAGTTCCGGACAGGCGCAGTTCTTC.

The chain combines TRBV18 with TRBJ2-3, with TRBD1 identical over 10 bases. The CDR3 is 14 residues long. Germline V gives CDR1 KGHSH, CDR2 LQKENI. With 4 bases clipped from V and 4 bases from J, the junction kept 2 bases outside the gene matches. The CDR3 sequence is CASSRGQGADTQYF. The CDR3 bases are TGTGCCAGCTCACGCGGACAGGGGGCAGATACGCAGTATTTT.

The chain employs TRBV18 and TRBJ2-3; D not certain. The CDR3 sequence is 16 residues long. The germline V and J ends were trimmed by 3 bases and 2 bases, with 15 bases remaining between them. Germline V gene lookup returns CDR1 KGHSH and CDR2 LQKENI. CDR3 sequence reads: CASSPRLAVDTDTQYF. CDR3 in DNA: TGTGCCAGCTCACCGAGGTTAGCTGTCGACACAGATACGCAGTATTTT. The whole variable domain, remainder taken from reference TRBV18 and TRBJ2-3, is NAGVMQNPRHLVRRRGQEARLRCSPMKGHSHVYWYRQLPEEGLKFMVYLQKENIIDESGMPKERFSAEFPKEGPSILRIQQVVRGDSAAYFCASSPRLAVDTDTQYFGPGTRLTVL.

This clone was seen only once. The CDR3 reads CASSLGDRDYEQYF. In DNA form, the CDR3 reads TGTGCCAGCAGCTTAGGGGACAGGGACTACGAGCAGTACTTC. The V gene is TRBV11-2, the J gene TRBJ2-7; TRBD1 matches 9 bases. V was pared by 1 base and J by 3 bases, with 1 base of the junction left unmatched. The CDR3 sequence is 14 residues long. CDR1 and CDR2 (germline): SGHAT, FQNNGV.

The CDR3 nucleotides are TGCGCCAGCAGCACGGACACCTATGGCTACACCTTC. Translation gives CASSTDTYGYTF. The chain joins TRBV5-1 to TRBJ1-2; a weak D match, TRBD1 (5 bases). CDR1 is SGHRS, CDR2 YFSETQ, per germline. V was pared by 4 bases and J by 4 bases, with 8 bases between. This CDR3 comprises 12 residues. The entire variable domain, with the rest obtained from reference TRBV5-1 and TRBJ1-2, is as follows: KAGVTQTPRYLIKTRGQQVTLSCSPISGHRSVSWYQQTPGQGLQFLFEYFSETQRNKGNFPGRFSGRQFSNSRSEMNVSTLELGDSALYLCASSTDTYGYTFGSGTRLTVV.

This clone has a handful of counts. The rearrangement joins TRBV5-1 to TRBJ2-5; 9 bases align to TRBD1. The CDR3 extends over 13 amino acids. V trimming: 6 bases; J trimming: 3 bases; junction bases outside the gene matches: 3. Germline CDR1 and CDR2: SGHRS and YFSETQ. In nucleotides, the CDR3 is TGCGCCAGCAACACAGGGGGCGAAGAGACCCAGTACTTC. Amino acid sequence: CASNTGGEETQYF.

J is TRBJ2-1 and V is TRBV7-9, with TRBD2 matching 8 bases. This CDR3 spans 18 amino acids. The V gene end was trimmed by 4 bases and the J gene end by 0 bases; junction bases not matched to a gene: 11. Germline values: CDR1 SEHNR, CDR2 FQNEAQ (reference sequence). The CDR3 here is CASSSTSGFLSSYNEQFF. The CDR3 coding sequence is TGTGCCAGCAGCTCTACTAGCGGATTCTTAAGCTCCTACAATGAGCAGTTCTTC.

The chain carries TRBV2 and TRBJ2-5; D perhaps matches TRBD1 (7 bases). This CDR3 contains 16 residues. From germline, CDR1 is SNHLY and CDR2 FYNNEI. V dropped 4 bases and J dropped 2 bases, with 17 bases sitting between them. The CDR3 loop reads CASSVVGRGDQETQYF. The CDR3 bases are TGTGCCAGCAGTGTGGTCGGCAGGGGGGATCAAGAGACCCAGTACTTC.

V is TRBV10-3 and J is TRBJ2-7; TRBD2 aligns across 8 bases. In germline, CDR1 is ENHRY, CDR2 SYGVKD. This CDR3 has 14 amino acids. V was pared by 4 bases and J by 6 bases, with 8 bases of the junction left unmatched. In DNA form, the CDR3 reads TGTGCCATCAGTGTTAACCCGGGAGGGTCCGAGCAGTACTTC. Its translation is CAISVNPGGSEQYF.

The chain combines TRBV18 with TRBJ2-7; perhaps TRBD2 as D (5 bases). Trimming cost V 2 bases and J 0 bases, with 8 bases left between them. CDR1 and CDR2 (germline): KGHSH, LQKENI. The length of the CDR3 is 14 residues. This chain's CDR3 is CASSPARDSYEQYF. The CDR3 nucleotides are TGTGCCAGCTCACCAGCCCGGGACTCCTACGAGCAGTACTTC.

V usage is TRBV28 and J usage is TRBJ2-3; no reliable D call. Per germline, CDR1 MDHEN and CDR2 SYDVKM. The CDR3 has 14 amino acids. V was cut by 3 bases and J by 1 base, with 8 bases left in between. The CDR3 loop is CASSFYRGTDTQYF. DNA for the CDR3: TGTGCCAGCAGTTTTTACAGAGGCACAGATACGCAGTATTTT.

The chain has TRBV27 and TRBJ1-2; 8 bases are a match to TRBD1. CDR1 and CDR2 from the germline V gene are MNHEY and SMNVEV (reference sequence). CDR3 length equals 14 residues. The J segment lost 4 bases and the V segment lost 5 bases, leaving 6 bases of the junction unmatched. Here the CDR3 reads CASSPPGQVYGYTF. The DNA of the CDR3 is TGTGCCAGCAGTCCACCGGGACAGGTCTATGGCTACACCTTC.

This chain joins TRBV28 and TRBJ1-5; maybe TRBD1 (6 bases). Trimming took off 3 bases at V and 6 bases at J, with 15 bases between the two ends. Per the germline V gene, CDR1 is MDHEN and CDR2 is SYDVKM. The length of the CDR3 is 15 residues. CDR3 sequence (DNA): TGTGCCAGCAGTTTCGACAGGAGGTTTCGTCAGCCCCAGCATTTT. This sequence encodes CASSFDRRFRQPQHF.

The rearrangement uses TRBV5-6 and TRBJ1-2; maybe TRBD1 (6 bases). The germline CDR1 and CDR2 sequences are SGHDT and YYEEEE. CDR3 size: 12 residues. Trimming removed 4 bases at V and 5 bases at J, with 9 bases between. The chain's CDR3 is CASSRDRYGYTF. DNA of the CDR3: TGTGCCAGCAGCCGAGACAGGTATGGCTACACCTTC.

The rearrangement uses TRBV13 and TRBJ2-3; D uncertain. Germline V CDR1 and CDR2: PRHDT, FYEKMQ (reference sequence). V was pared by 5 bases and J by 0 bases, with 12 bases between. This CDR3 is built from 15 residues. CDR3 loop: CASSPKKTSTDTQYF. The CDR3, as DNA: TGTGCCAGCAGCCCCAAAAAGACTAGCACAGATACGCAGTATTTT.

CDR3 residues: CASKGLAGETQYF. In DNA, the CDR3 is TGTGCCAGCAAGGGACTAGCGGGAGAGACCCAGTACTTC. This rearrangement joins TRBV27 to TRBJ2-5, with 12 bases aligning to TRBD2. The length of the CDR3 is 13 residues. Per the germline V gene, CDR1 is MNHEY and CDR2 is SMNVEV (reference sequence). V was clipped by 7 bases and J by 4 bases; unmatched bases: 1.

This chain connects TRBV18 to TRBJ1-2, with 9 bases aligning to TRBD1. This CDR3 has 17 residues. Germline CDR1 KGHSH, CDR2 LQKENI. The ends lost 0 bases at V and 0 bases at J; junction bases unmatched: 5. CDR3: CASSPPRTGVSNYGYTF. In DNA, the CDR3 is TGTGCCAGCTCACCACCGAGGACAGGGGTCTCTAACTATGGCTACACCTTC.

This chain uses TRBV10-2 with TRBJ1-5, with a tentative D call TRBD1 (6 bases). This CDR3 is 16 amino acids long. Germline CDR1 WSHSY, CDR2 SAAADI. With 0 bases removed from V and 0 bases from J, the gap between germline ends came to 9 bases. CDR3 in DNA: TGCGCCAGCAGTGAGTCGAAGGGGGATAGCAATCAGCCCCAGCATTTT. This codes for CASSESKGDSNQPQHF.

This clone was detected only once. Other DNA sequences in the same sample also yield this CDR3. The chain links TRBV5-1 to TRBJ2-1; 7 nucleotides line up with TRBD2. Germline V gives CDR1 SGHRS, CDR2 YFSETQ. The CDR3 spans 14 residues. V trimming: 4 bases; J trimming: 3 bases; junction bases outside the gene matches: 4. CDR3 in DNA: TGCGCCAGCAGCACCGGACTAGTCTACAATGAGCAGTTCTTC. Translated: CASSTGLVYNEQFF. Full variable domain (rest looked up from reference TRBV5-1 and TRBJ2-1): KAGVTQTPRYLIKTRGQQVTLSCSPISGHRSVSWYQQTPGQGLQFLFEYFSETQRNKGNFPGRFSGRQFSNSRSEMNVSTLELGDSALYLCASSTGLVYNEQFFGPGTRLTVL.

Here the CDR3 DNA reads TGTGCCAGCAGCTCCCGGGACAGGGCTGGACAAGGTGAAGCTTTCTTT. Encoded protein: CASSSRDRAGQGEAFF. The gene calls are TRBV28 and TRBJ1-1; 9 bases align to TRBD1. In germline, CDR1 is MDHEN, CDR2 SYDVKM. J gave up 7 bases and V 6 bases, and 15 bases lay outside the gene matches. The CDR3 is 16 amino acids.

This clone is a singleton in its sample. CDR3 sequence reads: CASSQDRNGGAGGSYEQYF. CDR3 in DNA: TGTGCCAGCAGCCAAGATAGGAACGGTGGGGCGGGAGGCTCCTACGAGCAGTACTTC. The chain recombines TRBV4-2 with TRBJ2-7, with 8 bases fitting TRBD2. V lost 0 bases, J lost 0 bases, and 13 bases stayed unmatched. Looked up from germline, CDR1 is LGHNA and CDR2 is YNFKEQ. This CDR3 is 19 amino acids long.